Shown below are 14 T cell receptor beta chains from a single sample sequenced in a study of blood T cell repertoires in COVID-19. Method: immunoSEQ multiplex PCR; TCRdb's copy keeps in-frame clones and lacks some. Of around 100,000 clones in the sample, about 86% were seen once. Sequencing used peripheral blood. Receptor source: a human donor in a cohort sampled during active COVID-19.

This clone has only one observation. This chain uses TRBV5-1 with TRBJ2-7; TRBD2 agrees at 8 bases. With 3 bases clipped from V and 0 bases from J, the junction kept 5 bases outside the gene matches. This CDR3 region has 15 residues. The germline gives CDR1 SGHRS, CDR2 YFSETQ. CDR3 DNA sequence: TGCGCCAGCAGCTCCAGCGGGAGTCGCTCCTACGAGCAGTACTTC. Translating it yields CASSSSGSRSYEQYF.

CDR3 DNA: TGTGCCATCAGTGCTTCGGCCCTAGGGACAGGGGGCGAGCAGTACTTC. It specifies CAISASALGTGGEQYF. V usage is TRBV10-3 and J usage is TRBJ2-7; 11 bases match TRBD1. Germline V gene data show CDR1 as ENHRY and CDR2 as SYGVKD. V dropped 4 bases and J dropped 6; count of bases not matched to a gene: 11. The CDR3 contains 16 residues.

The gene calls are TRBV6-2 or TRBV6-3 and TRBJ1-3; D is ambiguous. This CDR3 has 15 residues. With 0 bases removed from V and 3 bases from J, the gap between germline ends came to 9 bases. The V gene's germline CDR1 is MNHEY and CDR2 SVGEGT. The CDR3 DNA sequence: TGTGCCAGCAGTTACTCTGCAGGATTTGGAAACACCATATATTTT. It encodes CASSYSAGFGNTIYF.

The J gene is TRBJ2-1, the V gene TRBV30; 7 bases align to TRBD1. V trimming: 1 base; J trimming: 8 bases; junction bases outside the gene matches: 2. The CDR3 extends over 12 amino acids. The germline gives CDR1 GTSNPN, CDR2 SVGIG (reference sequence). Here the CDR3 reads CAWSGGTDEQFF. DNA of the CDR3: TGTGCCTGGAGTGGGGGGACAGATGAGCAGTTCTTC.

The chain joins TRBV6-5 to TRBJ1-1; 7 bases fit TRBD1. CDR3 length: 14 amino acids. With V trimmed by 6 bases and J by 2 bases, 6 bases remained unmatched. Germline CDR1 reads MNHEY; CDR2 reads SVGAGI. The chain's CDR3 is CASRRDRINTEAFF. The CDR3 DNA follows: TGTGCCAGCAGGAGGGACAGAATTAACACTGAAGCTTTCTTT.

The chain carries TRBV15 and TRBJ2-5; weak D call: TRBD2 (5 bases). The length of the CDR3 is 15 residues. The V and J ends lost 4 bases and 3 bases respectively, with 15 bases between them. Germline V CDR1 and CDR2: LNHNV, YYDKDF (reference sequence). CDR3 coding DNA: TGTGCCACCAGCAAAGGCCAGGTGGAGGAAGAGACCCAGTACTTC. It encodes CATSKGQVEEETQYF.

In DNA form, the CDR3 reads TGTGCCAGCCTTCCCCCCGTCGGCGGTAACTATGGCTACACCTTC. Residues: CASLPPVGGNYGYTF. The chain couples TRBV28 to TRBJ1-2; D is ambiguous. V lost 8 bases to trimming and J lost 1 base, with 17 bases between them. Germline lookup yields CDR1 MDHEN and CDR2 SYDVKM. The CDR3 has 15 amino acids.

Note on this clone: This CDR3 is also generated by other DNA sequences in the sample. The V call is TRBV5-8, the J call TRBJ2-7; a possible D gene is TRBD1 (5 bases). The CDR3 covers 12 residues. V gave up 2 bases and J gave up 6 bases, with 9 bases separating them. The germline V gene has CDR1 SGHTS and CDR2 YDEGEE. The CDR3 DNA is TGTGCCAGCAGCTTCTATAGGGGCGAGCAGTACTTC. Translating it yields CASSFYRGEQYF. Variable domain in full (rest from reference TRBV5-8 and TRBJ2-7): EAGVTQSPTHLIKTRGQQATLRCSPISGHTSVYWYQQALGLGLQFLLWYDEGEERNRGNFPPRFSGRQFPNYSSELNVNALELEDSALYLCASSFYRGEQYFGPGTRLTVT.

As concerns this clone: Other DNA sequences from this sample encode an identical CDR3 as well. The gene calls are TRBV12-3 or TRBV12-4 and TRBJ2-7, with no clear D. The V end was cut by 6 bases, the J end by 0 bases, with 9 bases between. The CDR3 has 13 residues. CDR3 in amino acids: CASSLTGSYEQYF. In DNA form, the CDR3 reads TGTGCCAGCAGCCTTACTGGCTCCTACGAGCAGTACTTC.

This clone has a count of ten or more. The CDR3 is CATTSGPGTDTQYF. DNA of the CDR3: TGTGCCACGACTAGCGGGCCTGGCACAGATACGCAGTATTTT. The chain employs TRBV10-3 and TRBJ2-3; 10 positions match TRBD2. In germline, CDR1 is ENHRY, CDR2 SYGVKD. V trimming: 10 bases; J trimming: 1 base; junction bases outside the gene matches: 5. There are 14 residues in the CDR3.

The chain has TRBV6-6 and TRBJ2-3; D is uncertain. CDR1 is MNHNY and CDR2 is SVGAGI in the germline V gene (reference sequence). The CDR3 is 14 amino acids. The V gene lost 0 bases and the J gene lost 1 base, with 5 bases spanning the gap. CDR3 DNA sequence: TGTGCCAGCAGTTACTCCCCAGGCACAGATACGCAGTATTTT. Residues: CASSYSPGTDTQYF.

The chain couples TRBV27 to TRBJ2-3; 9 nucleotides agree with TRBD2. The CDR3 runs to 16 residues. Germline values: CDR1 MNHEY, CDR2 SMNVEV (reference sequence). J was trimmed by 4 bases and V by 5 bases; bases with no gene match: 10. CDR3 sequence reads: CASSLRTSVSADTQYF. CDR3 sequence (DNA): TGTGCCAGCAGTCTCCGGACTAGCGTGAGCGCAGATACGCAGTATTTT.

This clone was seen only a few times. The chain links TRBV7-9 to TRBJ2-5; TRBD2 matches at 8 bases. Germline assignment: CDR1 SEHNR and CDR2 FQNEAQ (reference sequence). The V segment lost 9 bases and the J segment 7 bases; nucleotides outside the gene matches: 16. The CDR3 sequence is 15 residues long. The CDR3 protein is CASSYTGGAHGTQYF. In nucleotides, the CDR3 is TGTGCCAGTTCATACACCGGGGGGGCGCATGGGACCCAGTACTTC.

The chain has TRBV5-4 and TRBJ1-6; D is perhaps TRBD1 (6 bases). Germline lookup yields CDR1 SGHNT and CDR2 YYREEE (reference sequence). The germline V and J ends were trimmed by 4 bases and 7 bases, with 12 bases remaining between them. The CDR3 has 14 amino acids. The CDR3 sequence is CASSVRQVNSPLHF. The CDR3 DNA reads as TGTGCCAGCAGCGTCCGACAGGTCAATTCACCCCTCCACTTT.